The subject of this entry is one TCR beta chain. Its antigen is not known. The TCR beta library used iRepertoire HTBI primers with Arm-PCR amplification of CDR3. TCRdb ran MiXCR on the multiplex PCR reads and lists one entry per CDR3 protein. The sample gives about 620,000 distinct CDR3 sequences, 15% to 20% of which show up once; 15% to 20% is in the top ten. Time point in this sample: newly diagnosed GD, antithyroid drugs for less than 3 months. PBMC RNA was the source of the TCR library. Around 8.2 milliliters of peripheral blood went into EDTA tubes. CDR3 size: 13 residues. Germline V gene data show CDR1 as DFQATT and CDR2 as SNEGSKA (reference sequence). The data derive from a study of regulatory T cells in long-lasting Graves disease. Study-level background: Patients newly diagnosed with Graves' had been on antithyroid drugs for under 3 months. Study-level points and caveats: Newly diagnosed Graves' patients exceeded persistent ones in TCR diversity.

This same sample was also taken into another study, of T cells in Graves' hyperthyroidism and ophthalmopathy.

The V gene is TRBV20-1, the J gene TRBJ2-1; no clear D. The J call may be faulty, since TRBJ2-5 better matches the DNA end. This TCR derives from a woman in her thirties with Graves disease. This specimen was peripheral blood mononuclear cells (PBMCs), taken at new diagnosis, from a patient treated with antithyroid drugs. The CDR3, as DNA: TGCAGTGCTAGAGGCAACGCCCCGGAGACCCAGTACTTC. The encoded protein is CSARGNAPETQYF.